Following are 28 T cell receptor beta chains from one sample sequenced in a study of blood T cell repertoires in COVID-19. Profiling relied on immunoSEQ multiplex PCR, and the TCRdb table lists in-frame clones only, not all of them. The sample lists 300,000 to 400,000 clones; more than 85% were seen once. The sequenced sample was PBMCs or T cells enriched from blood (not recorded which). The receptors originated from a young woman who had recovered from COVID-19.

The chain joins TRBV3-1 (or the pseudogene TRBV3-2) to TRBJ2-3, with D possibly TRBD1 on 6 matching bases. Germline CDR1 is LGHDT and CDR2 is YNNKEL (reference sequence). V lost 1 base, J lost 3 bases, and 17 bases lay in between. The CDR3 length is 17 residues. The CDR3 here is CASSQGLGARVTDTQYF. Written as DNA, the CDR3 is TGTGCCAGCAGCCAAGGCCTGGGGGCCAGGGTAACAGATACGCAGTATTTT.

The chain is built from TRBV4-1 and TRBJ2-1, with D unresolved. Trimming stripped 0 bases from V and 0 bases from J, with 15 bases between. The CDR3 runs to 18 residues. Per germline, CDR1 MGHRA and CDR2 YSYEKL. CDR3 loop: CASSQDRALPSSYNEQFF. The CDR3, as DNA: TGCGCCAGCAGCCAAGATCGCGCGCTACCGAGCTCCTACAATGAGCAGTTCTTC.

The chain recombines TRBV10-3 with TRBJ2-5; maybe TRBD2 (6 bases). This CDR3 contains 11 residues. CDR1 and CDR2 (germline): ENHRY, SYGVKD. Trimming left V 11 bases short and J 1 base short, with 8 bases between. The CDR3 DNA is TGTGCCGGGGGGTCCCAAGAGACCCAGTACTTC. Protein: CAGGSQETQYF.

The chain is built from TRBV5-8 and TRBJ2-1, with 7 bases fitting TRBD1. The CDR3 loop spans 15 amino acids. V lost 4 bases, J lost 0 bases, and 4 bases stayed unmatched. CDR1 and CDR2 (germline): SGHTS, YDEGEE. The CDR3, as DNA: TGTGCCAGCAGCCTGGGACAGAGCTCCTACAATGAGCAGTTCTTC. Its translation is CASSLGQSSYNEQFF.

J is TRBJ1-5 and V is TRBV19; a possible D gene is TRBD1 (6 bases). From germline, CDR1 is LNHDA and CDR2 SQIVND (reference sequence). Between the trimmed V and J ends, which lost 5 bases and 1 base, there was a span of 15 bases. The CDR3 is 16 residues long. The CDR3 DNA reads TGTGCCAGTAGTTATCGGGGGGGCTGGAGCAATCAGCCCCAGCATTTT. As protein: CASSYRGGWSNQPQHF.

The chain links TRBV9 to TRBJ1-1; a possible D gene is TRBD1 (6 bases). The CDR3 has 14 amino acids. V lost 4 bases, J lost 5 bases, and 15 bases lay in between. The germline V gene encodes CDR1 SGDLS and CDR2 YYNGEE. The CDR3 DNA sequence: TGTGCCAGCAGCTCGACTCCTACAGGGACTGAAGCTTTCTTT. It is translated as CASSSTPTGTEAFF.

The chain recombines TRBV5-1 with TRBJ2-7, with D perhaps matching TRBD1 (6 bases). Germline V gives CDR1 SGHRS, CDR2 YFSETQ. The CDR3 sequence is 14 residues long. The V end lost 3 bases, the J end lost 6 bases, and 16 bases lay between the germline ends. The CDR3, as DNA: TGCGCCAGCAGCTCAGGGACACAGGGTAGCGAGCAGTACTTC. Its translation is CASSSGTQGSEQYF.

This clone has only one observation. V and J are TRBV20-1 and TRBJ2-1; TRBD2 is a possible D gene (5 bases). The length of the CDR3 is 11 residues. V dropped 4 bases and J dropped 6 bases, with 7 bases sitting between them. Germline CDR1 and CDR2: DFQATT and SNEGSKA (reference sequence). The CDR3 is CSATRANEQFF. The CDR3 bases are TGCAGTGCTACGAGGGCCAATGAGCAGTTCTTC.

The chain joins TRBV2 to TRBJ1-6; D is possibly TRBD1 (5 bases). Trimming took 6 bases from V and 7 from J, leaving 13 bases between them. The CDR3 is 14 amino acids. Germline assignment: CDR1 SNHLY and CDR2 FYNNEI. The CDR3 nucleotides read TGTGCCAGCAGATACGGGACTGACAATTCACCCCTCCACTTT. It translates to CASRYGTDNSPLHF.

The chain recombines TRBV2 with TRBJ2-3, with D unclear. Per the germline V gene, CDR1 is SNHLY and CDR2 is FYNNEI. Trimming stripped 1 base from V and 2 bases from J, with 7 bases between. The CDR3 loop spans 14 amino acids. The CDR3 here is CASSEVEFTDTQYF. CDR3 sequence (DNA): TGTGCCAGCAGTGAAGTGGAGTTCACAGATACGCAGTATTTT.

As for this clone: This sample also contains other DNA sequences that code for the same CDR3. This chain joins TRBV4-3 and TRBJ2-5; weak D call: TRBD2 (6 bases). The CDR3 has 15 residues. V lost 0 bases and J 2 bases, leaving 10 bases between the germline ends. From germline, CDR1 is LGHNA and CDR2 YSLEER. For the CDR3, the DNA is TGCGCCAGCAGCCAAGATTGGGCGGGGCAAGAGACCCAGTACTTC. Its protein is CASSQDWAGQETQYF.

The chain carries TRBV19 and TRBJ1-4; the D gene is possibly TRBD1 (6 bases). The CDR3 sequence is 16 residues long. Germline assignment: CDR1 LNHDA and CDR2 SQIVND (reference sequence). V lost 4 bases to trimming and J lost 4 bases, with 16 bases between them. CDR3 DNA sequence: TGTGCCAGTAGTACCACAGGGATTCTAATTAATGAAAAACTGTTTTTT. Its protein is CASSTTGILINEKLFF.

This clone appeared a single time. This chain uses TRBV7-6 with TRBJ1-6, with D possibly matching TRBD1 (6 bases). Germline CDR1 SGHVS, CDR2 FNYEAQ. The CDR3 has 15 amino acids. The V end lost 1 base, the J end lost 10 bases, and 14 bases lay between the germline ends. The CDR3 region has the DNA TGTGCCAGCAGCTTAGAAGGCAGGGGACAATCACCCCTCCACTTT. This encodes CASSLEGRGQSPLHF.

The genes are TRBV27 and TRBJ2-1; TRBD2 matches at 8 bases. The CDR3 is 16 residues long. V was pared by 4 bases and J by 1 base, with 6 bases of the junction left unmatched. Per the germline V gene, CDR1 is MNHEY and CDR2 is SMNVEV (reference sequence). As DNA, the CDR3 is TGTGCCAGCAGTTACCCCGGGGGGGTGTCCTACAATGAGCAGTTCTTC. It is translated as CASSYPGGVSYNEQFF.

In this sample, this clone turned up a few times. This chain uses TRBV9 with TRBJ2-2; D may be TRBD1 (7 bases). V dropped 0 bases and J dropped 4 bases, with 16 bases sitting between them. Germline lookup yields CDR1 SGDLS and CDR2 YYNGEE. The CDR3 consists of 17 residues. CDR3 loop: CASSVEGGFGGTGELFF. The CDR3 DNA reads TGTGCCAGCAGCGTAGAAGGGGGCTTCGGGGGCACCGGGGAGCTGTTTTTT.

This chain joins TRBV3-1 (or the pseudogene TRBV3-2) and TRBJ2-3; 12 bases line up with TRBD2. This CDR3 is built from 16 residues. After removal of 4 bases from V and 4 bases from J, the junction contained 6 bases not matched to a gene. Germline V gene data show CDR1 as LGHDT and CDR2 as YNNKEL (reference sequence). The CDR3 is CASSLRASGGADTQYF. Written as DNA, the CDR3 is TGTGCCAGCAGCCTCCGGGCTAGCGGGGGGGCAGATACGCAGTATTTT.

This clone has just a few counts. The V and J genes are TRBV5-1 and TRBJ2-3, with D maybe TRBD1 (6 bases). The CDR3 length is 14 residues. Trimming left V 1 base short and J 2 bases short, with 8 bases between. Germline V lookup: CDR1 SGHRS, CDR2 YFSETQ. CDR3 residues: CASSLRQDTDTQYF. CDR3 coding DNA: TGCGCCAGCAGCTTGAGACAGGACACAGATACGCAGTATTTT.

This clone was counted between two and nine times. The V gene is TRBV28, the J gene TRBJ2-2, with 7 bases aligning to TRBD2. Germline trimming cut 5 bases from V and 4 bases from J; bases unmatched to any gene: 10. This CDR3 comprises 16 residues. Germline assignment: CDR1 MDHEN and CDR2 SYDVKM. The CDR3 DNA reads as TGTGCCAGCAGTCCCCAGACTAGCTCGGCCACCGGGGAGCTGTTTTTT. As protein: CASSPQTSSATGELFF.

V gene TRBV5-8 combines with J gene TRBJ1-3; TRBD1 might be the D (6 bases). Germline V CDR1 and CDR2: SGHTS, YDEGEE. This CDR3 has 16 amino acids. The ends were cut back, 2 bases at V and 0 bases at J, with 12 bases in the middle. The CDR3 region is CASSFRDTSSGNTIYF. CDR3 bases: TGTGCCAGCAGCTTTCGGGACACCAGCTCTGGAAACACCATATATTTT.

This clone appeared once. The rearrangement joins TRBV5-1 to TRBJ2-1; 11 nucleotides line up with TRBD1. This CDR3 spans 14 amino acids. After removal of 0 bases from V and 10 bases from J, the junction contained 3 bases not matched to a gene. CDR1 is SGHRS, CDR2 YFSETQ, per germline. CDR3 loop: CASSLGTGGREQFF. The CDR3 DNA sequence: TGCGCCAGCAGCTTGGGGACAGGGGGCAGGGAGCAGTTCTTC.

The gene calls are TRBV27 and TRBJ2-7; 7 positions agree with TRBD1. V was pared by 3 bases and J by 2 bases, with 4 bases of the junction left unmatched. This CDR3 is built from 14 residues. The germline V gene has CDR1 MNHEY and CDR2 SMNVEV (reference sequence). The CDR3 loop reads CASSFYRGPYEQYF. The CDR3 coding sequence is TGTGCCAGCAGTTTCTACAGGGGACCCTACGAGCAGTACTTC.

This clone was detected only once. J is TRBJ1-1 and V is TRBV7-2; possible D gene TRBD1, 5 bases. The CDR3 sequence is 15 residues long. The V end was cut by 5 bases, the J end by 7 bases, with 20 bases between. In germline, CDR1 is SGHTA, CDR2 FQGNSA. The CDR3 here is CASSPRHGFQGEAFF. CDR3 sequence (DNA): TGTGCCAGCAGCCCACGACACGGGTTTCAGGGTGAAGCTTTCTTT.

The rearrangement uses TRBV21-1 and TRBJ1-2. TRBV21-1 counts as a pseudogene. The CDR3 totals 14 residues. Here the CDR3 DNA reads TGTGCCAGCAGCAAAGTGGAGGGGTGTGGGGGCTACACCTTC. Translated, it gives CASSKVEGCGGYTF.

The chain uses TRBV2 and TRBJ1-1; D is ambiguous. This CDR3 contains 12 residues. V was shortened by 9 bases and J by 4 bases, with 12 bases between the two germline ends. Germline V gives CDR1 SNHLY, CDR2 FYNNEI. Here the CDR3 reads CASTMGGTEAFF. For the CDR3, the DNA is TGTGCCAGTACCATGGGAGGCACTGAAGCTTTCTTT.

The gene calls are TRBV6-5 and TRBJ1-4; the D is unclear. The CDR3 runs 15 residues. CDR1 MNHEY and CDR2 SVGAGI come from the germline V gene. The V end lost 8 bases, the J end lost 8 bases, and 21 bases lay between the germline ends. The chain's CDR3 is CASAYTSGSGEKLFF. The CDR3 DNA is TGTGCCAGCGCCTATACATCGGGGTCTGGAGAAAAACTGTTTTTT.

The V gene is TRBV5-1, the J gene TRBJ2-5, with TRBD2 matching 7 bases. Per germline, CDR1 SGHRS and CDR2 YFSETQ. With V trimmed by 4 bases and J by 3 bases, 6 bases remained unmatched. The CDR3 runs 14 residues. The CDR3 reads CASSRDYPEETQYF. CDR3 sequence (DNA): TGCGCCAGCAGCCGGGACTATCCCGAAGAGACCCAGTACTTC.

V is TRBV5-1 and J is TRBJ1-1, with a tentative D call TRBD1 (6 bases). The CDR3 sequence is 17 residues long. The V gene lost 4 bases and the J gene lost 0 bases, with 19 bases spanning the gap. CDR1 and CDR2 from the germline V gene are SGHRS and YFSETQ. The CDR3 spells CASSNRPRQAVNTEAFF. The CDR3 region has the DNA TGCGCCAGCAGCAACCGCCCAAGACAGGCAGTGAACACTGAAGCTTTCTTT.

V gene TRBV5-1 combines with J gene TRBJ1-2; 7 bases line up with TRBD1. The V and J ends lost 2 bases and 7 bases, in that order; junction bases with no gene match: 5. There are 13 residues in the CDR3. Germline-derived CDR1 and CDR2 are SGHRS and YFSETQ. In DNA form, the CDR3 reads TGCGCCAGCAGCTTACGGGCAGGGGGTGGCTACACCTTC. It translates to CASSLRAGGGYTF.